This TCR beta chain was sequenced in a study of early T cells in non-severe SARS-CoV-2 infection. Background on the study: The study sequenced bulk RNA from unsorted whole blood, with chains unpaired. Study-level results: Reliance on VDJdb matching favored anti-spike CD8 responses; private and CD4 specificities were missed.

Individual cDNA molecules received unique molecular identifiers during library preparation. TCRdb re-called the 5' RACE reads with MiXCR, one entry per CDR3 protein. In the table there are 85,000 to 100,000 distinct CDR3 sequences, 8% to 13% of which are singletons. J gave up 2 bases and V 5 bases, and 10 bases lay outside the gene matches. Germline loops: CDR1 PRHDT, CDR2 FYEKMQ (reference sequence). This CDR3 comprises 17 residues. This clonotype was seen more than once but under ten times. Its antigen remains unidentified. This clonotype was sampled from an adult who was a healthcare worker with PCR-confirmed SARS-CoV-2 infection or an uninfected control (not recorded which). The rearrangement joins TRBV13 to TRBJ2-3; 10 positions agree with TRBD2. The material was whole blood, obtained at baseline. The CDR3 spells CASSPYLAGEITDTQYF. CDR3 coding DNA: TGTGCCAGCAGCCCTTATCTAGCGGGGGAGATCACAGATACGCAGTATTTT.